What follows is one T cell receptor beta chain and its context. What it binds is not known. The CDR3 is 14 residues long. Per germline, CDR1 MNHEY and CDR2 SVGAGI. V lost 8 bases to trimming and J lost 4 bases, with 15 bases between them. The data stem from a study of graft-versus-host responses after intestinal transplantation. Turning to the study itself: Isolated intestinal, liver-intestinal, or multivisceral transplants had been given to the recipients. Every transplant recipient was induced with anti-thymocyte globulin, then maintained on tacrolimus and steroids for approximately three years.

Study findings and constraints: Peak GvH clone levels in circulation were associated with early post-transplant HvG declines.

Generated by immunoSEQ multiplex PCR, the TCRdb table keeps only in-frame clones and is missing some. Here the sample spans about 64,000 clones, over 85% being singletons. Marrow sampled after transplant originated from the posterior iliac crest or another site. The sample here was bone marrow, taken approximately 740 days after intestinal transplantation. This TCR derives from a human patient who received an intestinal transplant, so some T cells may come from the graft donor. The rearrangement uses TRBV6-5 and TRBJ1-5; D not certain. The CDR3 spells CASRLTQANQPQHF. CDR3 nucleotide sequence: TGTGCCAGCCGGTTAACGCAGGCGAATCAGCCCCAGCATTTT.